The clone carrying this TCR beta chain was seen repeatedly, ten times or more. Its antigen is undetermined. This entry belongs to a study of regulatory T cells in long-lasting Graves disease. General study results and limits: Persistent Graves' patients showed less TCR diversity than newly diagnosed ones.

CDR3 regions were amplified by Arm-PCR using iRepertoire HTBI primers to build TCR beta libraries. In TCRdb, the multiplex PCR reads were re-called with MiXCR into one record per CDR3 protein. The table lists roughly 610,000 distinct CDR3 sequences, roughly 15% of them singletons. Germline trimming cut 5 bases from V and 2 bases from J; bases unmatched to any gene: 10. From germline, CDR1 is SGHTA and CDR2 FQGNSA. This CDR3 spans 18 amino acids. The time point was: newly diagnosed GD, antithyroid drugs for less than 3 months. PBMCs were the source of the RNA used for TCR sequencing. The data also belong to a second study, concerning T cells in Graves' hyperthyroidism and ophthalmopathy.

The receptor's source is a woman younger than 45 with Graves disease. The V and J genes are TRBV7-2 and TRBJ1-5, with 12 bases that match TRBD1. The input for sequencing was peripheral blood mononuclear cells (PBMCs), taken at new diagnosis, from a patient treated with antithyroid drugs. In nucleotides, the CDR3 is TGTGCCAGCAGCCACGGGGACAGGGGGCGTAGGGGCAATCAGCCCCAGCATTTT. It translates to CASSHGDRGRRGNQPQHF. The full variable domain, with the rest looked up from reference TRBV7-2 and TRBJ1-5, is GAGVSQSPSNKVTEKGKDVELRCDPISGHTALYWYRQSLGQGLEFLIYFQGNSAPDKSGLPSDRFSAERTGGSVSTLTIQRTQQEDSAVYLCASSHGDRGRRGNQPQHFGDGTRLSIL.